The rows below give T cell receptor beta chains drawn from one sample of a study of blood T cell repertoires in COVID-19. Repertoires were generated with immunoSEQ multiplex PCR, while TCRdb's copy carries only in-frame clones and drops some. This sample has about 260,000 clones, with around nine tenths found just once. Sequencing was performed on peripheral blood. These receptors were taken from a middle-aged man with active or convalescent COVID-19. Both conserved end residues are part of each CDR3. The D gene is left open where the match is weak. Clone size appears in some rows only: once, few, many, or a class for an expanded clone.

v_gene: TRBV5-1; d_gene: .; abundance: once; j_gene: TRBJ1-2; CDR3nt: TGCGCCAGCAGCTCAGGGTCCGAGTTGGGCTACACCTTC; CDR3aa: CASSSGSELGYTF
v_gene: TRBV2; d_gene: .; abundance: .; j_gene: TRBJ2-1; CDR3nt: TGTGCCAGCAGTGAAGCGCTTCAGGGGAGGGGTAGGTTCTTC; CDR3aa: CASSEALQGRGRFF
v_gene: TRBV2; d_gene: .; abundance: .; j_gene: TRBJ2-7; CDR3nt: TGTGCCAGCAGTGAATACTACGAGCAGTACTTC; CDR3aa: CASSEYYEQYF
v_gene: TRBV7-2; d_gene: .; abundance: once; j_gene: TRBJ2-5; CDR3nt: TGTGCCAGCGAAAGTCGAGTACCGGAAGAGACCCAGTACTTC; CDR3aa: CASESRVPEETQYF
v_gene: TRBV28; d_gene: TRBD1; abundance: .; j_gene: TRBJ1-2; CDR3nt: TGTGCCAGCAGAGGGGGACAGGGGGCATGGGATGGCTACACCTTC; CDR3aa: CASRGGQGAWDGYTF
v_gene: TRBV24-1; d_gene: TRBD2; abundance: once; j_gene: TRBJ2-1; CDR3nt: TGTGCCACCAGTTGGCCGGGAGGGGCCACCAATGAGCAGTTCTTC; CDR3aa: CATSWPGGATNEQFF
v_gene: TRBV19; d_gene: TRBD1; abundance: .; j_gene: TRBJ1-2; CDR3nt: TGTGCCACCAGTCCCGGGACAGCTAACTATGGCTACACCTTC; CDR3aa: CATSPGTANYGYTF
v_gene: TRBV5-1; d_gene: TRBD1; abundance: once; j_gene: TRBJ1-6; CDR3nt: TGCGCCAGCAGCTCCGGGACAGGGCAGAATTCACCCCTCCACTTT; CDR3aa: CASSSGTGQNSPLHF
v_gene: TRBV9; d_gene: TRBD1; abundance: .; j_gene: TRBJ2-1; CDR3nt: TGTGCCAGCAGCGTAGTCACAGGGGCCCCGAAGCTTTACAATGAGCAGTTCTTC; CDR3aa: CASSVVTGAPKLYNEQFF
v_gene: TRBV7-9; d_gene: TRBD2; abundance: .; j_gene: TRBJ2-1; CDR3nt: TGTGCCAGCAGCCCCTCTAGCGGTACCTACAATGAGCAGTTCTTC; CDR3aa: CASSPSSGTYNEQFF
v_gene: TRBV6-6; d_gene: TRBD1; abundance: .; j_gene: TRBJ1-4; CDR3nt: TGTGCCAGCAACCCAGGGGGAGTTGCGGAAAAACTGTTTTTT; CDR3aa: CASNPGGVAEKLFF
v_gene: TRBV18; d_gene: .; abundance: .; j_gene: TRBJ2-7; CDR3nt: TGTGCCAGCTCACCACGTTCAGACACCTACGAGCAGTACTTC; CDR3aa: CASSPRSDTYEQYF
v_gene: TRBV7-2; d_gene: .; abundance: .; j_gene: TRBJ1-2; CDR3nt: TGTGCCAGCAGCTTAATCCCAGGCGTCTATGGCTACACCTTC; CDR3aa: CASSLIPGVYGYTF
v_gene: TRBV3-1/TRBV3-2; d_gene: .; abundance: .; j_gene: TRBJ2-1; CDR3nt: TGTGCCAGCAGCCAAAACCGGGGGATGGGGGGTGAGCAGTTCTTC; CDR3aa: CASSQNRGMGGEQFF
v_gene: TRBV19; d_gene: TRBD1; abundance: .; j_gene: TRBJ1-5; CDR3nt: TGTGCCAGTAGTATAGACAGGGGGCGTAGCAATCAGCCCCAGCATTTT; CDR3aa: CASSIDRGRSNQPQHF
v_gene: TRBV29-1; d_gene: .; abundance: .; j_gene: TRBJ2-4; CDR3nt: TGCAGCGTTGAAAAGGGGCCCGGAAACATTCAGTACTTC; CDR3aa: CSVEKGPGNIQYF
v_gene: TRBV24-1; d_gene: .; abundance: .; j_gene: TRBJ1-1; CDR3nt: TGTGCCACCAGTGACACGATTGAGGATGAAGCTTTCTTT; CDR3aa: CATSDTIEDEAFF
v_gene: TRBV4-1; d_gene: TRBD1; abundance: .; j_gene: TRBJ2-7; CDR3nt: TGCGCCAGCAGCCAAGACAGGGGGCCCTACGAGCAGTACTTC; CDR3aa: CASSQDRGPYEQYF
v_gene: TRBV18; d_gene: TRBD2; abundance: .; j_gene: TRBJ2-3; CDR3nt: TGTGCCAGCTCACGACTAGCGGGTAACACAGATACGCAGTATTTT; CDR3aa: CASSRLAGNTDTQYF
v_gene: TRBV30; d_gene: .; abundance: .; j_gene: TRBJ2-7; CDR3nt: TGTGCCTGGAACAGGGACTCCTACGAGCAGTACTTC; CDR3aa: CAWNRDSYEQYF
v_gene: TRBV15; d_gene: TRBD2; abundance: .; j_gene: TRBJ2-3; CDR3nt: TGTGCCACCAGCAGAGATCTGGTTGTAGGGCTAGCGGGAGGAACGCAGTATTTT; CDR3aa: CATSRDLVVGLAGGTQYF
v_gene: TRBV11-3; d_gene: .; abundance: .; j_gene: TRBJ2-3; CDR3nt: TGTGCCAGCAGCACGACTCAAGCGGATACGCAGTATTTT; CDR3aa: CASSTTQADTQYF
v_gene: TRBV28; d_gene: TRBD2; abundance: .; j_gene: TRBJ2-3; CDR3nt: TGTGCCAGCAGTCTCCACCCTAGCGGGGGCACAGATACGCAGTATTTT; CDR3aa: CASSLHPSGGTDTQYF
v_gene: TRBV9; d_gene: TRBD1; abundance: .; j_gene: TRBJ2-6; CDR3nt: TGTGCCAGCAGCCGGGACAGCACCTCTGGGGCCAACGTCCTGACTTTC; CDR3aa: CASSRDSTSGANVLTF
v_gene: TRBV10-1; d_gene: TRBD2; abundance: .; j_gene: TRBJ2-3; CDR3nt: TGCGCCAGCAGTAGCGGGACCAGCACAGATACGCAGTATTTT; CDR3aa: CASSSGTSTDTQYF
v_gene: TRBV11-2; d_gene: .; abundance: .; j_gene: TRBJ2-2; CDR3nt: TGTGCCAGCAGCTTAGGCAACCTACAGGGCTTCACCGGGGAGCTGTTTTTT; CDR3aa: CASSLGNLQGFTGELFF
v_gene: TRBV28; d_gene: TRBD1; abundance: .; j_gene: TRBJ2-2; CDR3nt: TGTGCCAGCAGTTTACCTCGGGACAGGAACACCGGGGAGCTGTTTTTT; CDR3aa: CASSLPRDRNTGELFF
v_gene: TRBV9; d_gene: .; abundance: .; j_gene: TRBJ1-2; CDR3nt: TGTGCCAGCAGCGCGCGACAGAACTATGGCTACACCTTC; CDR3aa: CASSARQNYGYTF
v_gene: TRBV27; d_gene: .; abundance: .; j_gene: TRBJ1-1; CDR3nt: TGTGCCAGCAGTTTCAGTCAGGGCCCCAGCACTGAAGCTTTCTTT; CDR3aa: CASSFSQGPSTEAFF
v_gene: TRBV14; d_gene: .; abundance: .; j_gene: TRBJ2-7; CDR3nt: TGTGCCAGCTCCCGGTCCGAGGGCTCCTACGAGCAGTACTTC; CDR3aa: CASSRSEGSYEQYF
v_gene: TRBV18; d_gene: TRBD1; abundance: .; j_gene: TRBJ1-1; CDR3nt: TGTGCCAGCTCACCCAGGACAGGGCAGAACACTGAAGCTTTCTTT; CDR3aa: CASSPRTGQNTEAFF
v_gene: TRBV5-1; d_gene: TRBD2; abundance: .; j_gene: TRBJ2-5; CDR3nt: TGCGCCAGCAGCTTGGCCTTCCAGGGAGGGGAGACCCAGTACTTC; CDR3aa: CASSLAFQGGETQYF
v_gene: TRBV9; d_gene: .; abundance: .; j_gene: TRBJ2-5; CDR3nt: TGTGCCAGCAGCGTAGATAACGGCTTTATGGGCCTGGAGACCCAGTACTTC; CDR3aa: CASSVDNGFMGLETQYF
v_gene: TRBV7-9; d_gene: TRBD1; abundance: once; j_gene: TRBJ2-7; CDR3nt: TGTGCCAGCAGCCCACAGGGGGCGTCCTACGAGCAGTACTTC; CDR3aa: CASSPQGASYEQYF
v_gene: TRBV25-1; d_gene: .; abundance: .; j_gene: TRBJ2-5; CDR3nt: TGTGCCAGCAGTGACGCTAGGCGGGATCTCCAAGAGACCCAGTACTTC; CDR3aa: CASSDARRDLQETQYF
v_gene: TRBV19; d_gene: TRBD1; abundance: .; j_gene: TRBJ1-2; CDR3nt: TGTGCCAGTAGCCCGACAGGGCAATATGGCTACACCTTC; CDR3aa: CASSPTGQYGYTF
v_gene: TRBV7-9; d_gene: TRBD1; abundance: .; j_gene: TRBJ2-7; CDR3nt: TGTGCCAGCAGCTCCAGCCGGGACAGGGGGCTGTCCTACGAGCAGTACTTC; CDR3aa: CASSSSRDRGLSYEQYF